The present T cell receptor (beta chain) was sequenced within a study of Ad26.COV2.S vaccination and SARS-CoV-2 variants. Looking at the study overall: Intramuscular Ad26.COV2.S doses were given once or twice, 56 days apart.

Per germline, CDR1 SGHRS and CDR2 YFSETQ. CDR3 size: 15 residues. V was clipped by 6 bases and J by 7 bases, with 21 bases between them. General study points: Ad26.COV2.S recipients had broader spike-specific TCRs (P = 0.0014).

Worth noting for this clone: What it binds is unknown.

The protocol was immunoSEQ multiplex PCR, while the TCRdb copy is restricted to in-frame clones and leaves out a portion. This table holds 440,000 or so clones, about 90% found once. Indicated treatment: around 19 received Ad26.COV2.S at low or high dose, single or two shots; 5 received placebo; per-sample allocation not given. Specimen acquisition occurred on day 63 following the initial vaccine or placebo injection. Expression of Wuhan-strain SARS-CoV-2 spike came from the Ad26 vector that formed the vaccine. The origin of this receptor is a person between 18 and 59 years old who received the Ad26.COV2.S COVID-19 vaccine or a placebo. The chain employs TRBV5-1 and TRBJ2-3; the D call may be TRBD1 or TRBD2 (5 bases each). The material sequenced was peripheral blood, taken in a trial of Ad26.COV2.S vaccine versus placebo. The CDR3 sequence: CASNPSGAVSNTQYF. The CDR3 DNA is TGCGCCAGCAACCCCTCCGGGGCCGTCAGTAATACGCAGTATTTT.